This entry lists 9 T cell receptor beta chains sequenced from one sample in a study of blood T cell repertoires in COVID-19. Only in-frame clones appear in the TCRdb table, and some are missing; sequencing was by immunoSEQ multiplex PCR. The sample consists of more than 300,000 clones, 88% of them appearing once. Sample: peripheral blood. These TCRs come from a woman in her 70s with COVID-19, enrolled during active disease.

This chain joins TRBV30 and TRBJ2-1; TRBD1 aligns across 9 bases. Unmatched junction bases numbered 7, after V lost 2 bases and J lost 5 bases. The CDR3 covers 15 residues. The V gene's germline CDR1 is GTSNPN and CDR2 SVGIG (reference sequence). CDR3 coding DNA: TGTGCCTGGAGTACCCGGGACAGGGCCCACAATGAGCAGTTCTTC. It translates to CAWSTRDRAHNEQFF. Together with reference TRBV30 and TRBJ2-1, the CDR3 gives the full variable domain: SQTIHQWPATLVQPVGSPLSLECTVEGTSNPNLYWYRQAAGRGLQLLFYSVGIGQISSEVPQNLSASRPQDRQFILSSKKLLLSDSGFYLCAWSTRDRAHNEQFFGPGTRLTVL.

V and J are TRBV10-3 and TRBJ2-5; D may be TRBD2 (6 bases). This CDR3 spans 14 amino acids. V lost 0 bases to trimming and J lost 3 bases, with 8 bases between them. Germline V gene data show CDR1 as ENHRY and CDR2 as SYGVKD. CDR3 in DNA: TGTGCCATCAGTGAGTCGGCTAGCGAAGAGACCCAGTACTTC. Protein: CAISESASEETQYF.

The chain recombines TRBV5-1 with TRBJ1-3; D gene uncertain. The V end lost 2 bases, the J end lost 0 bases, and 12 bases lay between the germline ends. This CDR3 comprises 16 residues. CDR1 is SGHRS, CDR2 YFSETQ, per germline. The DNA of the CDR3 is TGCGCCAGCAGCTTAATTGACGGGAGCTCTGGAAACACCATATATTTT. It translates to CASSLIDGSSGNTIYF.

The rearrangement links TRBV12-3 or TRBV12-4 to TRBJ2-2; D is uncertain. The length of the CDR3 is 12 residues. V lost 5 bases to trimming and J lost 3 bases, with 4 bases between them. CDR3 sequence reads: CASSQYTGELFF. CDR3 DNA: TGTGCCAGCAGTCAATACACCGGGGAGCTGTTTTTT.

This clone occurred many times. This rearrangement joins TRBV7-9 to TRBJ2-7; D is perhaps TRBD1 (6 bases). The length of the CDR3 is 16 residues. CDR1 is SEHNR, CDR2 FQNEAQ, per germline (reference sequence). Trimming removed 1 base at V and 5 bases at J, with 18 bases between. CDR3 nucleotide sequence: TGTGCCAGCAGCTTAGAGTACTCGACAGGATCCGACGAGCAGTACTTC. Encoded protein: CASSLEYSTGSDEQYF.

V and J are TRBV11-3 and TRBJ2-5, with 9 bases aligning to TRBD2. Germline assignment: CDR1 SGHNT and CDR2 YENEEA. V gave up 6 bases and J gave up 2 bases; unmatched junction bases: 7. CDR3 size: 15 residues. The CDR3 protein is CASSSSGGPQETQYF. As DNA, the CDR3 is TGTGCCAGCAGTAGTAGCGGGGGCCCGCAAGAGACCCAGTACTTC.

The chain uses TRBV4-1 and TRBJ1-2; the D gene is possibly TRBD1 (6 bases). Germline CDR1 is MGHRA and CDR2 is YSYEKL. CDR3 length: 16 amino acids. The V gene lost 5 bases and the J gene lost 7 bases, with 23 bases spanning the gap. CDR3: CASSAPERGGAVGYTF. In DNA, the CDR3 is TGCGCCAGCAGCGCGCCAGAGCGAGGGGGGGCGGTTGGCTACACCTTC.

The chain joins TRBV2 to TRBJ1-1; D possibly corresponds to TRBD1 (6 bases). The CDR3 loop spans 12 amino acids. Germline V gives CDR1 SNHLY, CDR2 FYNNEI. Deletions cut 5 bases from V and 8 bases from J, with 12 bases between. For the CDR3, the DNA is TGTGCCAGCAGTCGCGGGGGCACGGAAGCTTTCTTT. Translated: CASSRGGTEAFF.

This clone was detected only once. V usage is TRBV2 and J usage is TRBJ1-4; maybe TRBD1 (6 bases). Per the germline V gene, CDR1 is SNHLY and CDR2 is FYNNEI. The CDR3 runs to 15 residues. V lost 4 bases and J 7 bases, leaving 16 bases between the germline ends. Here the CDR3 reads CASSVQGTLIEKLFF. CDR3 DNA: TGTGCCAGCAGTGTACAGGGTACCCTGATTGAAAAACTGTTTTTT.